This TCR beta chain emerged from a study of blood T cell repertoires in COVID-19. Study details: PBMCs, B-cell-depleted T cells, or T cells provided the cDNA or gDNA that made up the material.

The CDR3 is made up of 13 amino acids. Germline V gives CDR1 MNHEY, CDR2 SMNVEV (reference sequence). Trimming shortened V by 2 bases and J by 4 bases, and 5 bases separated the two germline ends. In the authors' methods: Cell counts per sample came from amplifying reference gene primers. Sequenced by immunoSEQ multiplex PCR; TCRdb stores in-frame clones only, minus some. Clone size and V and J calls were adopted from that table, with D and trimming inferred from the DNA. The repertoire holds roughly 170,000 clones, with around 72% as singletons. The sample comprised peripheral blood. The chain uses TRBV27 and TRBJ2-2, with D possibly TRBD2 on 5 matching bases. The receptor was derived from a woman aged 80 or over with acute or convalescent COVID-19. The CDR3 here is CASSLEGTGELFF. The CDR3 bases are TGTGCCAGCAGTTTAGAGGGCACCGGGGAGCTGTTTTTT.